The 25 T cell receptor beta chains listed next were all sequenced from one sample in a study of tumor-infiltrating lymphocytes in localized non-small cell lung cancer. Some clones are missing from TCRdb's copy, which holds only in-frame ones; the method was immunoSEQ multiplex PCR. The profile shows roughly 12,000 clones, 65% to 90% of them singletons. Input material: uninvolved lung tissue not adjacent to the tumor. The receptors were sampled from a human donor with non-small cell lung cancer.

This sequence joins TRBV6-5 and TRBJ1-6; no definite D call. This CDR3 is 15 amino acids long. The V and J ends lost 7 bases and 7 bases respectively, with 17 bases between them. Per germline, CDR1 MNHEY and CDR2 SVGAGI. The chain's CDR3 is CASKINLAANSPLHF. In DNA, the CDR3 is TGTGCCAGCAAGATAAACCTAGCGGCAAATTCACCCCTCCACTTT.

The chain employs TRBV5-4 and TRBJ1-3; D gene ambiguous. Germline values: CDR1 SGHNT, CDR2 YYREEE (reference sequence). This CDR3 spans 13 amino acids. Trimming removed 4 bases from V and 8 bases from J, with 13 bases in between. For the CDR3, the DNA is TGTGCCAGCAGCAAGGACCCCGGGGACACCATATATTTT. Translating it yields CASSKDPGDTIYF.

This clone has just one count. This rearrangement joins TRBV25-1 to TRBJ1-1; D is ambiguous. This CDR3 has 11 amino acids. V was trimmed by 11 bases and J by 1 base, leaving 8 bases between them. Looked up from germline, CDR1 is MGHDK and CDR2 is SYGVNS. For the CDR3, the DNA is TGTGCCGCGAAGGGGAACACTGAAGCTTTCTTT. Its protein is CAAKGNTEAFF.

This chain uses TRBV7-6 with TRBJ2-5; either TRBD1 or TRBD2 may supply D (5 bases each). This CDR3 spans 17 amino acids. CDR1 and CDR2 (germline): SGHVS, FNYEAQ. With 5 bases removed from V and 3 bases from J, the gap between germline ends came to 22 bases. The DNA of the CDR3 is TGTGCCAGCAGCAGGGTCCCCGCCGGGGCCACTAAAGAGACCCAGTACTTC. As protein: CASSRVPAGATKETQYF.

The CDR3 coding sequence is TGTGCCAGCAGCTCTTGGGACACTGAAGCTTTCTTT. Encoded protein: CASSSWDTEAFF. The rearrangement links TRBV7-2 to TRBJ1-1; D ambiguous. The ends were cut back, 4 bases at V and 3 bases at J, with 6 bases in the middle. This CDR3 is built from 12 residues. CDR1 is SGHTA, CDR2 FQGNSA, per germline.

This chain connects TRBV6-5 to TRBJ1-1, with D uncertain. The CDR3 is made up of 14 amino acids. Trimming took 0 bases from V and 3 from J, leaving 8 bases between them. The germline gives CDR1 MNHEY, CDR2 SVGAGI. Here the CDR3 DNA reads TGTGCCAGCAGTTACTCGGGCAGACACACTGAAGCTTTCTTT. Amino acids: CASSYSGRHTEAFF.

The chain is built from TRBV5-1 and TRBJ2-1; D is possibly TRBD1 or TRBD2 (5 bases each). V gave up 2 bases and J gave up 1 base, with 10 bases separating them. Germline lookup yields CDR1 SGHRS and CDR2 YFSETQ. The length of the CDR3 is 15 residues. The CDR3 protein is CASSLVRGSYNEQFF. The CDR3 nucleotides read TGCGCCAGCAGCTTAGTGAGGGGATCCTACAATGAGCAGTTCTTC.

V usage is TRBV10-3 and J usage is TRBJ2-7; perhaps TRBD2 as D (6 bases). This CDR3 region has 13 residues. Germline CDR1 and CDR2: ENHRY and SYGVKD. V lost 6 bases, J lost 3 bases, and 12 bases lay in between. The CDR3, as DNA: TGTGCCATCAGGGGGGACTCCGTCTACGAGCAGTACTTC. This gives the protein CAIRGDSVYEQYF.

The rearrangement joins TRBV4-2 to TRBJ2-3; 9 positions agree with TRBD2. With V trimmed by 3 bases and J by 3 bases, 7 bases remained unmatched. The CDR3 spans 16 residues. The germline gives CDR1 LGHNA, CDR2 YNFKEQ. The chain's CDR3 is CASSQASGAGTDTQYF. CDR3 nucleotides: TGTGCCAGCAGCCAGGCTAGCGGGGCGGGGACAGATACGCAGTATTTT.

There are a few counts of this clone. This chain uses TRBV1 with TRBJ1-2; the tabulated D call, TRBD1, remains unverified against the DNA. TRBV1 is classified as a pseudogene. CDR3 length: 13 amino acids. The CDR3 loop reads CTSSQEQGFGYTF. The CDR3 DNA reads as TGCACCAGCAGCCAAGAACAGGGGTTCGGCTACACCTTC.

DNA of the CDR3: TGTGCCAGCTCACCGACAGGGGAAGCGCAAGGAAACACCATATATTTT. It yields the protein CASSPTGEAQGNTIYF. The V call is TRBV18, the J call TRBJ1-3; 8 bases fit TRBD1. Germline CDR1 KGHSH, CDR2 LQKENI. With 3 bases clipped from V and 4 bases from J, the junction kept 8 bases outside the gene matches. There are 16 residues in the CDR3.

This clone was observed a single time. V is TRBV5-4 and J is TRBJ2-5; no clear D. Trimming removed 2 bases at V and 5 bases at J, with 4 bases between. Germline assignment: CDR1 SGHNT and CDR2 YYREEE (reference sequence). The CDR3 is 11 residues long. CDR3 nucleotide sequence: TGTGCCAGCAGCTTAACCGAGACCCAGTACTTC. Amino acid sequence: CASSLTETQYF.

The V call is TRBV5-1, the J call TRBJ1-1; no reliable D call. V lost 0 bases and J 5 bases, leaving 14 bases between the germline ends. Germline CDR1 and CDR2: SGHRS and YFSETQ. The CDR3 totals 15 residues. The CDR3 coding sequence is TGCGCCAGCAGCTTGGGGGAGACGGCGAGGACTGAAGCTTTCTTT. This codes for CASSLGETARTEAFF.

The gene calls are TRBV7-8 and TRBJ1-3; unclear D gene. Germline CDR1 reads SGHVS; CDR2 reads FQNEAQ. This CDR3 comprises 16 residues. The ends were cut back, 5 bases at V and 4 bases at J, with 18 bases in the middle. DNA for the CDR3: TGTGCCAGCAGCGTCAGCAGGAATACCTTCGGAAACACCATATATTTT. Its translation: CASSVSRNTFGNTIYF.

V usage is TRBV30 and J usage is TRBJ2-5; D gene ambiguous. The CDR3 extends over 14 amino acids. V was pared by 3 bases and J by 2 bases, with 13 bases between. The germline V gene has CDR1 GTSNPN and CDR2 SVGIG (reference sequence). The CDR3 DNA reads TGTGCCTGGAGCCGAGGTGGGCCTCAAGAGACCCAGTACTTC. Translation gives CAWSRGGPQETQYF.

This rearrangement joins TRBV5-6 to TRBJ2-7; 7 bases are a match to TRBD2. The germline CDR1 and CDR2 sequences are SGHDT and YYEEEE. The CDR3 has 14 residues. V lost 4 bases and J lost 5; bases outside the gene matches: 9. The CDR3 region has the DNA TGTGCCAGCAGCCGCCGGGGGGTTCCTGACGAGCAGTACTTC. Protein sequence: CASSRRGVPDEQYF.

This clone was found once. The chain carries TRBV4-1 and TRBJ2-2; D possibly corresponds to TRBD2 (6 bases). Trimming took off 4 bases at V and 0 bases at J, with 15 bases between the two ends. Germline CDR1 reads MGHRA; CDR2 reads YSYEKL. The CDR3 consists of 17 residues. The CDR3, as DNA: TGCGCCAGCAGCCCCCTCGTTGCGGGGACGAACACCGGGGAGCTGTTTTTT. Its translation: CASSPLVAGTNTGELFF.

The rearrangement uses TRBV6-6 and TRBJ1-2; no firm D call. The CDR3 extends over 13 amino acids. V shed 6 bases and J shed 1 base, with 9 bases lying between them. Germline V gives CDR1 MNHNY, CDR2 SVGAGI (reference sequence). CDR3 bases: TGTGCCAGCAGACTTGACGGTAACTATGGCTACACCTTC. It yields the protein CASRLDGNYGYTF.

The chain joins TRBV9 to TRBJ2-7, with D perhaps TRBD2 (6 bases). CDR3 length equals 14 residues. Germline CDR1 and CDR2: SGDLS and YYNGEE. Trimming took off 0 bases at V and 2 bases at J, with 9 bases between the two ends. The chain's CDR3 is CASSVEPSAYEQYF. CDR3 DNA: TGTGCCAGCAGCGTAGAACCTAGCGCCTACGAGCAGTACTTC. The full variable domain, rest sourced from reference TRBV9 and TRBJ2-7, is DSGVTQTPKHLITATGQRVTLRCSPRSGDLSVYWYQQSLDQGLQFLIQYYNGEERAKGNILERFSAQQFPDLHSELNLSSLELGDSALYFCASSVEPSAYEQYFGPGTRLTVT.

V and J are TRBV27 and TRBJ2-5, with TRBD2 as a possible D gene (7 bases). V lost 2 bases and J 5 bases, leaving 21 bases between the germline ends. This CDR3 is built from 17 residues. CDR1 is MNHEY, CDR2 SMNVEV, per germline (reference sequence). CDR3 residues: CASSLRNREGYLETQYF. In nucleotides, the CDR3 is TGTGCCAGCAGTTTACGGAACAGGGAGGGATATTTGGAGACCCAGTACTTC.

The chain couples TRBV2 to TRBJ2-1, with TRBD1 as a possible D gene (6 bases). Germline CDR1 SNHLY, CDR2 FYNNEI. The CDR3 has 15 residues. With 6 bases removed from V and 0 bases from J, the gap between germline ends came to 12 bases. In nucleotides, the CDR3 is TGTGCCAGCAGGCAACCGACAGGCTCCTACAATGAGCAGTTCTTC. Translating gives CASRQPTGSYNEQFF.

The J gene is TRBJ2-7, the V gene TRBV4-1; 7 nucleotides match TRBD2. The CDR3 is made up of 13 amino acids. Germline V gene data show CDR1 as MGHRA and CDR2 as YSYEKL. The junction had 3 bases not matched to a gene; V was cut back by 3 bases and J by 4 bases. CDR3 loop: CASSQGSGYEQYF. CDR3 DNA: TGCGCCAGCAGCCAGGGTAGCGGGTACGAGCAGTACTTC.

The J gene is TRBJ1-5, the V gene TRBV2, with a tentative D call TRBD1 (5 bases). Germline V gene lookup returns CDR1 SNHLY and CDR2 FYNNEI. Trimming left V 3 bases short and J 8 bases short, with 20 bases between. The CDR3 loop spans 16 amino acids. Written as DNA, the CDR3 is TGTGCCAGCAGTGACCACCCGGGACTGAGTACGGAGCCCCAGCATTTT. It specifies CASSDHPGLSTEPQHF.

The J gene is TRBJ1-2, the V gene TRBV5-4, with TRBD1 identical over 7 bases. The CDR3 is made up of 15 amino acids. Germline V gives CDR1 SGHNT, CDR2 YYREEE (reference sequence). Germline trimming cut 1 base from V and 3 bases from J; bases unmatched to any gene: 6. The CDR3 DNA sequence: TGTGCCAGCAGCTTGTTCATTCAGGGGGACTATGGCTACACCTTC. Protein sequence: CASSLFIQGDYGYTF.

The chain uses TRBV6-1 and TRBJ2-3; TRBD2 matches at 10 bases. The CDR3 totals 15 residues. V lost 4 bases and J lost 2; bases outside the gene matches: 3. Germline lookup yields CDR1 MNHNS and CDR2 SASEGT. CDR3 in amino acids: CASSALAGHTDTQYF. The CDR3 region has the DNA TGTGCCAGCAGTGCACTAGCGGGGCACACAGATACGCAGTATTTT.